This passage covers 22 T cell receptor beta chains from one sample sequenced in a study of shared clonotypes between healthy human individuals. Clones were sequenced by immunoSEQ multiplex PCR, and TCRdb holds only the in-frame ones, with some missing. Of around 1.1 million clones listed, 75% to 80% are singletons. Material for sequencing was memory CD4+ T cells from PBMCs. Subset denoted: CD45RA-negative fraction. The receptors originated from a man in his late teens or twenties in good health. Some clones in this sample may be carry-over from other donors' samples.

The chain is built from TRBV27 and TRBJ2-1, with D possibly being TRBD2 (6 bases). In germline, CDR1 is MNHEY, CDR2 SMNVEV (reference sequence). V shed 7 bases and J shed 7 bases, with 17 bases lying between them. This CDR3 comprises 14 residues. The chain's CDR3 is CASTLLATRNEQFF. The DNA for the CDR3 is TGTGCCAGCACCTTACTAGCTACCCGGAATGAGCAGTTCTTC.

The genes are TRBV5-5 and TRBJ1-2; no clear D. Germline V gives CDR1 SGHKS, CDR2 YYEKEE (reference sequence). The CDR3 runs to 14 residues. Trimming left V 1 base short and J 6 bases short, with 13 bases between. Written as DNA, the CDR3 is TGTGCCAGCAGCTTGTTTGTCGCGGGAAATGGCTACACCTTC. This encodes CASSLFVAGNGYTF.

CDR3 loop: CASSPPVGQPQHF. For the CDR3, the DNA is TGCGCCAGCAGCCCACCAGTTGGCCAGCCCCAGCATTTT. The genes are TRBV4-1 and TRBJ1-5; D gene ambiguous. The ends were cut back, 4 bases at V and 7 bases at J, with 11 bases in the middle. The germline V gene encodes CDR1 MGHRA and CDR2 YSYEKL. The CDR3 loop spans 13 amino acids.

The genes are TRBV9 and TRBJ2-2, with no clear D. The CDR3 has 14 residues. Per the germline V gene, CDR1 is SGDLS and CDR2 is YYNGEE. V was clipped by 4 bases and J by 5 bases, with 12 bases between them. CDR3 bases: TGTGCCAGCAGCCCCGAACATTTTACCGGGGAGCTGTTTTTT. It specifies CASSPEHFTGELFF.

V is TRBV4-2 and J is TRBJ2-7; TRBD1 might be the D (5 bases). The CDR3 spans 14 residues. Trimming pared 6 bases from V and 2 bases from J, leaving 14 bases between. The germline gives CDR1 LGHNA, CDR2 YNFKEQ. In DNA, the CDR3 is TGTGCCAGCAGAGAGGCAGGGCAGACCTACGAGCAGTACTTC. This sequence encodes CASREAGQTYEQYF.

Worth noting for this clone: A much larger clone differs by one base, so this may be a read error. The CDR3 loop is CASTSHTGNIQYF. Here the CDR3 DNA reads TGTGCCAGCACCAGTCACACAGGAAACATTCAGTACTTC. This sequence joins TRBV6-5 and TRBJ2-4, with D possibly matching TRBD1 (5 bases). CDR3 size: 13 residues. The germline gives CDR1 MNHEY, CDR2 SVGAGI. Trimming removed 7 bases from V and 6 bases from J, with 13 bases in between.

In regard to this clone: This may be a read error, as it is one base from a much larger clone. Other DNA sequences in this specimen translate into the identical CDR3. This chain uses TRBV7-9 with TRBJ1-1; 7 bases fit TRBD1. Germline CDR1 is SEHNR and CDR2 is FQNEAQ (reference sequence). There are 13 residues in the CDR3. V was clipped by 6 bases and J by 1 base; unmatched bases: 2. The CDR3 DNA follows: TGTGCCAGCAGTCGGGACAGGAACACTGAAGCTTTCTTT. Residues: CASSRDRNTEAFF.

This clone is a singleton in its sample. The chain couples TRBV11-2 to TRBJ2-7; 7 bases fit TRBD2. Germline CDR1 and CDR2: SGHAT and FQNNGV. The CDR3 runs 15 residues. V lost 5 bases, J lost 6 bases, and 13 bases stayed unmatched. The CDR3 nucleotides read TGTGCCAGCAGCACCAGGACTAGGCTAGAAGTCGAGCAGTACTTC. Translating gives CASSTRTRLEVEQYF.

This clone was observed a handful of times. The chain has TRBV2 and TRBJ2-5, with D perhaps TRBD1 or TRBD2 (5 bases each). From germline, CDR1 is SNHLY and CDR2 FYNNEI. CDR3 size: 13 residues. Trimming took off 8 bases at V and 5 bases at J, with 15 bases between the two ends. The CDR3 spells CASGVSGAETQYF. The CDR3 DNA reads TGTGCCAGCGGAGTCTCCGGGGCTGAGACCCAGTACTTC.

This clone was seen only a few times. The gene calls are TRBV29-1 and TRBJ1-4; 11 bases align to TRBD1. The ends lost 6 bases at V and 8 bases at J; junction bases unmatched: 8. This CDR3 region has 14 residues. The germline V gene has CDR1 SQVTM and CDR2 ANQGSEA. The CDR3 region has the DNA TGCAGCGTGAGGACAGGGGGCCACGCAGAAAAACTGTTTTTT. Its protein is CSVRTGGHAEKLFF.

The chain links TRBV11-3 to TRBJ2-1; D unresolved. The length of the CDR3 is 13 residues. V was clipped by 2 bases and J by 10 bases, with 12 bases between them. CDR1 is SGHNT, CDR2 YENEEA, per germline. CDR3 bases: TGTGCCAGCAGCTTACCCGTAGGAGAAGAGCAGTTCTTC. This sequence encodes CASSLPVGEEQFF.

This clone occurred once. The chain couples TRBV28 to TRBJ2-7, with 7 bases that match TRBD2. V lost 6 bases and J lost 5; bases outside the gene matches: 10. This CDR3 has 14 residues. Germline V CDR1 and CDR2: MDHEN, SYDVKM. The CDR3 here is CASSHSGTMDEQYF. The DNA for the CDR3 is TGTGCCAGCAGCCACTCCGGGACTATGGACGAGCAGTACTTC.

The chain links TRBV7-5 to TRBJ2-7; the listed D gene, TRBD1, was not tested against the DNA. TRBV7-5 constitutes a pseudogene. This CDR3 contains 14 residues. The CDR3 reads CVRSPYLRAHEQYF. The CDR3 region has the DNA TGTGTCAGAAGCCCTTACCTCAGGGCCCACGAGCAGTACTTC.

The rearrangement uses TRBV2 and TRBJ1-1, with unresolved D. Germline loops: CDR1 SNHLY, CDR2 FYNNEI. This CDR3 has 14 residues. Trimming cost V 6 bases and J 1 base, with 12 bases left between them. CDR3 residues: CASRGQRGNTEAFF. In nucleotides, the CDR3 is TGTGCCAGCAGAGGGCAGCGTGGGAACACTGAAGCTTTCTTT. Combining the CDR3 with reference TRBV2 and TRBJ1-1 gives the whole variable domain EPEVTQTPSHQVTQMGQEVILRCVPISNHLYFYWYRQILGQKVEFLVSFYNNEISEKSEIFDDQFSVERPDGSNFTLKIRSTKLEDSAMYFCASRGQRGNTEAFFGQGTRLTVV.

The chain employs TRBV5-1 and TRBJ1-4, with a tentative D call TRBD1 (5 bases). The CDR3 is 16 amino acids. Trimming left V 0 bases short and J 0 bases short, with 9 bases between. CDR1 is SGHRS, CDR2 YFSETQ, per germline. The DNA of the CDR3 is TGCGCCAGCAGCTTGGCCTCGGGGCCAACTAATGAAAAACTGTTTTTT. It is translated as CASSLASGPTNEKLFF. The full variable domain, completed using reference TRBV5-1 and TRBJ1-4, is KAGVTQTPRYLIKTRGQQVTLSCSPISGHRSVSWYQQTPGQGLQFLFEYFSETQRNKGNFPGRFSGRQFSNSRSEMNVSTLELGDSALYLCASSLASGPTNEKLFFGSGTQLSVL.

The chain links TRBV6-1 to TRBJ1-5; 7 bases fit TRBD1. The CDR3 loop spans 14 amino acids. The germline CDR1 and CDR2 sequences are MNHNS and SASEGT. Trimming removed 1 base from V and 5 bases from J; junction bases left unmatched: 2. The CDR3 here is CASSEVQGDQPQHF. The DNA for the CDR3 is TGTGCCAGCAGTGAAGTTCAGGGGGATCAGCCCCAGCATTTT.

The gene calls are TRBV20-1 and TRBJ1-2; the D is unclear. The CDR3 length is 10 residues. Germline lookup yields CDR1 DFQATT and CDR2 SNEGSKA (reference sequence). The V end was cut by 3 bases, the J end by 13 bases, with 12 bases between. The CDR3 region has the DNA TGCAGTGCTAGCCCCCGCCTAGGCACCTTC. This codes for CSASPRLGTF.

This clone was seen only a few times. V usage is TRBV7-2 and J usage is TRBJ2-1, with a possible D match to TRBD2 (6 bases). The length of the CDR3 is 13 residues. Trimming cost V 2 bases and J 9 bases, with 11 bases left between them. CDR1 and CDR2 (germline): SGHTA, FQGNSA. In nucleotides, the CDR3 is TGTGCCAGCAGCTTAAGGAGGGGTAGTGAGCAGTTCTTC. This sequence encodes CASSLRRGSEQFF.

The rearrangement links TRBV11-3 to TRBJ1-1, with a tentative D call TRBD1 (6 bases). CDR1 and CDR2 (germline): SGHNT, YENEEA. The ends were cut back, 4 bases at V and 5 bases at J, with 11 bases in the middle. The CDR3 has 13 residues. The CDR3 DNA reads as TGTGCCAGCAGCTCTTCTACAGGGACTGAAGCTTTCTTT. It specifies CASSSSTGTEAFF.

The genes are TRBV29-1 and TRBJ2-3, with D tentatively TRBD2 (6 bases). The CDR3 is 14 amino acids. V was clipped by 1 base and J by 4 bases, with 12 bases between them. Germline-derived CDR1 and CDR2 are SQVTM and ANQGSEA. CDR3 in amino acids: CSVEVGGTPDTQYF. DNA for the CDR3: TGCAGCGTTGAAGTCGGGGGTACTCCAGATACGCAGTATTTT.

This rearrangement joins TRBV2 to TRBJ1-5, with TRBD1 matching 9 bases. V lost 7 bases, J lost 5 bases, and 6 bases stayed unmatched. Germline V CDR1 and CDR2: SNHLY, FYNNEI. There are 14 residues in the CDR3. CDR3 DNA sequence: TGTGCCAGCACTAAGGACAGGGGCGATCAGCCCCAGCATTTT. Its translation: CASTKDRGDQPQHF.

This clone occurred a few times. The chain carries TRBV9 and TRBJ1-3; unclear D gene. This CDR3 comprises 15 residues. CDR1 and CDR2 (germline): SGDLS, YYNGEE. Deletions cut 0 bases from V and 5 bases from J, with 12 bases between. This chain's CDR3 is CASSVEVAARNTIYF. CDR3 DNA sequence: TGTGCCAGCAGCGTAGAGGTGGCAGCAAGAAACACCATATATTTT.